This section outlines one T cell receptor (beta chain) sequence together with its context. What it binds is not known. CDR1 is SGHTA, CDR2 FQGNSA, per germline. With 1 base removed from V and 0 bases from J, the gap between germline ends came to 10 bases. The CDR3 length is 15 residues. These data are taken from a study of long-term antiretroviral therapy in people with HIV. Study as a whole: Samples from the earliest time points predate the 2015 immediate-ART recommendation by about a decade.

The immunoSEQ assay was v3.0, run at survey level. Samples were sequenced targeting roughly 40,000-50,000 T-cell genomes each. Sequencing used immunoSEQ multiplex PCR; TCRdb keeps in-frame clones, though not all of them. Of 8,000 to 10,000 clones in the sample, about 81% are singletons; the top ten hold roughly 18%. Per donor, a minimum of one pre-ART and a minimum of two post-ART PBMC samples were available. Study findings and constraints: In samples taken after ART, diversity increased but remained below transplant donor control levels.

The chain employs TRBV7-2 and TRBJ2-7, with a weak D call TRBD2 (5 bases). This receptor was identified in a man aged 35 to 55 with HIV. Sequences were derived from unsorted PBMCs, sampled 0.7 years after starting antiretroviral therapy. The CDR3 sequence: CASSLERGSSYEQYF. The CDR3 bases are TGTGCCAGCAGCTTAGAACGGGGAAGCTCCTACGAGCAGTACTTC.